Listed here are 7 T cell receptor beta chains from one sample, sequenced in a study of regulatory T cells in long-lasting Graves disease. Arm-PCR of CDR3 regions and iRepertoire HTBI primers were used to build TCR beta libraries. MiXCR was run by TCRdb on the multiplex PCR reads, yielding one entry per CDR3 protein. The table lists approximately 400,000 distinct CDR3 sequences, 14% to 15% of them singletons, with approximately 16% in the top ten. The time point denotes: newly diagnosed GD, antithyroid drugs for less than 3 months. From RNA extracted from PBMCs, the TCR library was made. A further study also used this sample, focusing on T cells in Graves' hyperthyroidism and ophthalmopathy.

The specimen was peripheral blood mononuclear cells (PBMCs), collected at new diagnosis, from a patient treated with antithyroid drugs. The source is a woman in her 30s with Graves disease.

This clonotype was recorded at least ten times. This sequence joins TRBV30 and TRBJ1-5; D gene unclear. From germline, CDR1 is GTSNPN and CDR2 SVGIG (reference sequence). V was pared by 0 bases and J by 6 bases, with 12 bases between. The CDR3 covers 14 residues. The CDR3 reads CAWSVAAGGQPQHF. The CDR3 DNA follows: TGTGCCTGGAGTGTAGCGGCAGGCGGTCAGCCCCAGCATTTT.

This clonotype was found many times. The chain joins TRBV11-3 to TRBJ2-2; D remains ambiguous. V gave up 0 bases and J gave up 5 bases, with 7 bases separating them. Germline V gene sequence: CDR1 SGHNT, CDR2 YENEEA. This CDR3 contains 14 residues. The CDR3 reads CASSLDSQTGELFF. The CDR3 DNA follows: TGTGCCAGCAGCTTAGACTCCCAAACCGGGGAGCTGTTTTTT. Combining the CDR3 with reference TRBV11-3 and TRBJ2-2 gives the whole variable domain EAGVVQSPRYKIIEKKQPVAFWCNPISGHNTLYWYLQNLGQGPELLIRYENEEAVDDSQLPKDRFSAERLKGVDSTLKIQPAELGDSAVYLCASSLDSQTGELFFGEGSRLTVL.

On this clonotype itself: A much larger clone differs by one base, so this may be a read error. This chain joins TRBV28 and TRBJ2-4; TRBD1 agrees at 10 bases. Losses at the gene ends were 5 bases for V and 11 bases for J; bases not matched to a gene: 15. The germline gives CDR1 MDHEN, CDR2 SYDVKM. The CDR3 has 16 residues. CDR3 sequence (DNA): TGTGCCAGCAGTATCGGGACAGGGGCCTTTGCGGGCGTTCAGTACTTC. Its translation is CASSIGTGAFAGVQYF.

This clonotype was seen many times. This rearrangement joins TRBV18 to TRBJ1-1; D unclear. CDR3 length: 14 residues. Germline CDR1 is KGHSH and CDR2 is LQKENI. V lost 3 bases to trimming and J lost 0 bases, with 8 bases between them. The DNA for the CDR3 is TGTGCCAGCTCACCCATCACCCTGAACACTGAAGCTTTCTTT. Translation gives CASSPITLNTEAFF.

This clonotype was seen many times. This chain joins TRBV29-1 and TRBJ2-1; no clear D gene. The CDR3 loop spans 11 amino acids. Germline assignment: CDR1 SQVTM and CDR2 ANQGSEA. Trimming removed 1 base at V and 9 bases at J, with 7 bases between. The CDR3 is CSVEARGEQFF. CDR3 nucleotides: TGCAGCGTTGAAGCCAGAGGTGAGCAGTTCTTC.

A remark on this clonotype: Just one base apart from a much larger clone, this may be a read error. This chain links TRBV6-1 with TRBJ1-1, with D uncertain. The V gene's germline CDR1 is MNHNS and CDR2 SASEGT. The CDR3 is made up of 15 amino acids. The CDR3 nucleotides read TGTGCCAGCAGTGAAGCAGTCAGTGTAAACACTGAAGCTTCCTTT. Its translation is CASSEAVSVNTEASF.

In its sample, this clonotype was seen many times. The chain combines TRBV5-1 with TRBJ1-1; a possible D gene is TRBD1 (6 bases). The CDR3 totals 15 residues. V was cut by 3 bases and J by 1 base, with 13 bases left in between. The germline V gene has CDR1 SGHRS and CDR2 YFSETQ. The CDR3 sequence is CASSSPGHQNTEAFF. For the CDR3, the DNA is TGCGCCAGCAGCTCGCCGGGACACCAGAACACTGAAGCTTTCTTT.